Below are 8 T cell receptor beta chains sequenced from a single sample in a study of shared clonotypes between healthy human individuals. Repertoires were generated with immunoSEQ multiplex PCR, while TCRdb's copy carries only in-frame clones and drops some. The sample holds millions of clones, around 95% seen once. The sequenced sample consisted of naive CD4+ T cells sorted from blood. As for subset: CD45RA+ positively selected. The receptors shown here come from a man between 18 and 29 years old in good health.

J is TRBJ1-5 and V is TRBV12-5; 7 bases agree with TRBD1. The CDR3 length is 16 residues. After removal of 6 bases from V and 7 bases from J, the junction contained 15 bases not matched to a gene. Germline loops: CDR1 LGHNT, CDR2 FRNRAP. The DNA for the CDR3 is TGTGCTAGTGGGGCCCGACTTGACAGGGAAGACCAGCCCCAGCATTTT. As protein: CASGARLDREDQPQHF. Supplemented by reference TRBV12-5 and TRBJ1-5, the full variable domain reads DARVTQTPRHKVTEMGQEVTMRCQPILGHNTVFWYRQTMMQGLELLAYFRNRAPLDDSGMPKDRFSAEMPDATLATLKIQPSEPRDSAVYFCASGARLDREDQPQHFGDGTRLSIL.

Comment on this clone: Additional DNA sequences in this sample encode the identical CDR3. The V and J genes are TRBV18 and TRBJ1-1, with a possible D match to TRBD1 (5 bases). Germline values: CDR1 KGHSH, CDR2 LQKENI. This CDR3 contains 15 residues. Trimming pared 3 bases from V and 0 bases from J, leaving 11 bases between. The CDR3, as DNA: TGTGCCAGCTCACCCCCCAGGGTCATGAACACTGAAGCTTTCTTT. It specifies CASSPPRVMNTEAFF.

The table lists this clone with a count of one. This chain links TRBV7-9 with TRBJ1-1, with D unclear. Looked up from germline, CDR1 is SEHNR and CDR2 is FQNEAQ (reference sequence). The ends were cut back, 5 bases at V and 10 bases at J, with 14 bases in the middle. The CDR3 covers 12 residues. CDR3 sequence: CASSASAGAAFF. The CDR3 region has the DNA TGTGCCAGCAGCGCCTCGGCAGGTGCAGCTTTCTTT. The variable domain in full, completed from reference TRBV7-9 and TRBJ1-1, reads DTGVSQNPRHKITKRGQNVTFRCDPISEHNRLYWYRQTLGQGPEFLTYFQNEAQLEKSRLLSDRFSAERPKGSFSTLEIQRTEQGDSAMYLCASSASAGAAFFGQGTRLTVV.

This rearrangement joins TRBV5-1 to TRBJ2-7; TRBD2 matches 14 bases. The V gene end was trimmed by 0 bases and the J gene end by 4 bases; junction bases not matched to a gene: 15. Germline V gene data show CDR1 as SGHRS and CDR2 as YFSETQ. This CDR3 spans 20 amino acids. This CDR3 is CASSLGGTSGRGEGPYEQYF. The CDR3 DNA is TGCGCCAGCAGCTTGGGTGGGACTAGCGGGAGAGGAGAGGGCCCATACGAGCAGTACTTC.

This clone was picked up one time. The chain is built from TRBV14 and TRBJ1-3; perhaps TRBD1 as D (5 bases). Germline loops: CDR1 SGHDN, CDR2 FVKESK. There are 14 residues in the CDR3. V lost 4 bases to trimming and J lost 4 bases, with 11 bases between them. The CDR3 DNA sequence: TGTGCCAGCAGCCGGGCAGGGATAGGAAACACCATATATTTT. It specifies CASSRAGIGNTIYF.

The gene calls are TRBV7-9 and TRBJ1-5; unclear D gene. The CDR3 spans 17 residues. CDR1 and CDR2 from the germline V gene are SEHNR and FQNEAQ (reference sequence). V shed 1 base and J shed 2 bases, with 15 bases lying between them. CDR3 DNA sequence: TGTGCCAGCAGCTTAGGGGATTACATGAAGGGCAATCAGCCCCAGCATTTT. Protein product: CASSLGDYMKGNQPQHF.

The chain recombines TRBV5-4 with TRBJ2-3; possibly TRBD2 for D (6 bases). Germline loops: CDR1 SGHNT, CDR2 YYREEE (reference sequence). Trimming pared 4 bases from V and 2 bases from J, leaving 14 bases between. The CDR3 consists of 15 residues. In DNA, the CDR3 is TGTGCCAGCAGCCACCCCCGGGGACTCACAGATACGCAGTATTTT. Its protein product is CASSHPRGLTDTQYF.

This clone was counted once. The chain links TRBV5-1 to TRBJ1-2, with 9 bases identical to TRBD1. CDR3 size: 15 residues. Trimming removed 5 bases from V and 3 bases from J; junction bases left unmatched: 8. Germline CDR1 SGHRS, CDR2 YFSETQ. CDR3 loop: CASSLPDRGDYGYTF. Written as DNA, the CDR3 is TGCGCCAGCAGTTTACCAGACAGGGGGGACTATGGCTACACCTTC.